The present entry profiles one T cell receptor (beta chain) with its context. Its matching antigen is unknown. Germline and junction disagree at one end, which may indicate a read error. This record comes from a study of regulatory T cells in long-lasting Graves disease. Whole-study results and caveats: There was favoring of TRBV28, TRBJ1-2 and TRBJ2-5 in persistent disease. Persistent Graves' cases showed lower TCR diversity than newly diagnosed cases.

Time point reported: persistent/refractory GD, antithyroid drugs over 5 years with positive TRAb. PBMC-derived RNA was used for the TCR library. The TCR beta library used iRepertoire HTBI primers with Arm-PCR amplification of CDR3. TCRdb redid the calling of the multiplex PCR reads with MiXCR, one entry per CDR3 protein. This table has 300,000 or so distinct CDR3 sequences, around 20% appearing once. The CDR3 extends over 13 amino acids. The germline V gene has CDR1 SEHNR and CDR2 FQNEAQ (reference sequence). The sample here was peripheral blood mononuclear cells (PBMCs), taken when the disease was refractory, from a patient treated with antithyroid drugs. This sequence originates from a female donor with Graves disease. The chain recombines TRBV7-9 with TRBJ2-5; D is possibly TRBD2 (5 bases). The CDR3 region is CASSLAEGLAWDF. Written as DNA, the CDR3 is TGTGCCAGCAGCTTAGCGGAAGGGCTAGCCTGGGACTTC.